This entry lists 20 T cell receptor beta chains sequenced from one sample in a study of blood T cells in healthy people across ages. Sample-barcoded 5' priming and a J-beta primer mix drove a second PCR of about 6 to 11 cycles. One entry per CDR3 protein results from TCRdb running MiXCR on the 5' RACE reads. The profile shows about 730,000 distinct CDR3 sequences, roughly two fifths of them singletons. The sample consisted of blood. Source of these receptors: a woman aged 55-70 years in good health.

This chain joins TRBV28 and TRBJ2-1; D ambiguous. Trimming took 4 bases from V and 14 from J, leaving 12 bases between them. CDR3 length: 11 residues. Germline CDR1 and CDR2: MDHEN and SYDVKM. The DNA of the CDR3 is TGTGCCAGCAGTTCTGCTACCTCCGAGTTCTTC. As protein: CASSSATSEFF.

The chain links TRBV5-1 to TRBJ2-5; tentatively, D is TRBD2 (5 bases). V was cut by 5 bases and J by 11 bases, with 22 bases left in between. The CDR3 sequence is 14 residues long. Looked up from germline, CDR1 is SGHRS and CDR2 is YFSETQ. CDR3 region: CASRAREHSYGQYF. CDR3 sequence (DNA): TGCGCCAGCAGAGCCCGGGAACACTCCTACGGGCAGTACTTC. The complete variable domain, with remaining parts taken from reference TRBV5-1 and TRBJ2-5, reads KAGVTQTPRYLIKTRGQQVTLSCSPISGHRSVSWYQQTPGQGLQFLFEYFSETQRNKGNFPGRFSGRQFSNSRSEMNVSTLELGDSALYLCASRAREHSYGQYFGPGTRLLVL.

This clonotype occurred many times. The chain uses TRBV12-3 or TRBV12-4 and TRBJ2-7; TRBD1 is a possible D gene (6 bases). V lost 6 bases and J 5 bases, leaving 20 bases between the germline ends. There are 15 residues in the CDR3. In nucleotides, the CDR3 is TGTGCCAGCAGGCTGGGCTTACAGGGTTCGAACGAGCAGTACTTC. Protein product: CASRLGLQGSNEQYF.

This clonotype has a handful of counts. V gene TRBV11-2 combines with J gene TRBJ2-3; D is uncertain. The CDR3 extends over 15 amino acids. Trimming removed 2 bases from V and 0 bases from J, with 9 bases in between. Per the germline V gene, CDR1 is SGHAT and CDR2 is FQNNGV. Here the CDR3 DNA reads TGTGCCAGCAGCTTAAATTCAGTCAGCACAGATACGCAGTATTTT. Encoded protein: CASSLNSVSTDTQYF.

The rearrangement links TRBV6-2 or TRBV6-3 to TRBJ1-5; TRBD1 matches 8 bases. Unmatched junction bases numbered 8, after V lost 4 bases and J lost 12 bases. The CDR3 is 13 amino acids. CDR1 and CDR2 (germline): MNHEY, SVGEGT. CDR3 residues: CASSSGQGRVQHF. The CDR3 DNA sequence: TGTGCCAGCAGTTCCGGACAGGGAAGGGTCCAGCATTTT.

This clonotype was counted a few times. V and J are TRBV27 and TRBJ2-3; 7 positions match TRBD1. Germline lookup yields CDR1 MNHEY and CDR2 SMNVEV (reference sequence). V shed 2 bases, J shed 1 base, and the junction held 9 bases outside the gene matches. The CDR3 has 17 amino acids. DNA of the CDR3: TGTGCCAGCAGTTTAAGGGGACAGCCATTAGGCACAGATACGCAGTATTTT. It codes for CASSLRGQPLGTDTQYF.

V and J are TRBV5-1 and TRBJ2-5, with TRBD2 as a possible D gene (5 bases). V shed 4 bases and J shed 2 bases, with 12 bases lying between them. Germline CDR1 reads SGHRS; CDR2 reads YFSETQ. The CDR3 extends over 14 amino acids. CDR3 nucleotides: TGCGCCAGCAGCCCGTCCGCGGGTCAAGAGACCCAGTACTTC. Residues: CASSPSAGQETQYF.

V usage is TRBV2 and J usage is TRBJ2-7, with TRBD2 matching over 10 bases. The germline gives CDR1 SNHLY, CDR2 FYNNEI. The CDR3 sequence is 13 residues long. V shed 10 bases and J 2 bases; nucleotides not matched to a gene: 5. The CDR3 coding sequence is TGTGCCACCGCCAGCGGGGGGGCCTACGAGCAGTACTTC. Protein sequence: CATASGGAYEQYF. Variable domain in full (rest from reference TRBV2 and TRBJ2-7): EPEVTQTPSHQVTQMGQEVILRCVPISNHLYFYWYRQILGQKVEFLVSFYNNEISEKSEIFDDQFSVERPDGSNFTLKIRSTKLEDSAMYFCATASGGAYEQYFGPGTRLTVT.

In the case of this clonotype: It may be a read error: a sequence one base away is much more abundant. This chain links TRBV29-1 with TRBJ2-5; D may match TRBD1 or TRBD2 (6 bases each). With 4 bases removed from V and 4 bases from J, the gap between germline ends came to 16 bases. Germline CDR1 reads SQVTM; CDR2 reads ANQGSEA. There are 14 residues in the CDR3. The CDR3 region has the DNA TGCAGCGTTGTGGGGGGCACCATGATAGAGACCCAGTACTTC. The encoded protein is CSVVGGTMIETQYF.

This clonotype appeared once. The gene calls are TRBV20-1 and TRBJ2-5; no reliable D call. In germline, CDR1 is DFQATT, CDR2 SNEGSKA (reference sequence). V gave up 5 bases and J gave up 2 bases, with 9 bases separating them. The CDR3 contains 12 residues. CDR3 protein: CSAPKLQETQYF. The CDR3 nucleotides are TGCAGTGCTCCTAAGCTGCAAGAGACCCAGTACTTC.

This clonotype was seen a few times. This rearrangement joins TRBV12-5 to TRBJ2-5; D unclear. The DNA matches TRBJ2-7 better at its end, which makes the J call doubtful. The CDR3 totals 13 residues. Germline values: CDR1 LGHNT, CDR2 FRNRAP. The CDR3 DNA is TGTGCTAGTGCCTCCGACTGGGCTGGCGAGCAGTACTTC. Its protein is CASASDWAGEQYF.

The J gene is TRBJ1-2, the V gene TRBV19; D call uncertain. This CDR3 spans 13 amino acids. In germline, CDR1 is LNHDA, CDR2 SQIVND (reference sequence). Trimming took off 7 bases at V and 4 bases at J, with 13 bases between the two ends. Here the CDR3 DNA reads TGTGCCAGTATCGGAACGGGAGTCTATGGCTACACCTTC. Translation: CASIGTGVYGYTF.

J is TRBJ1-6 and V is TRBV20-1; D perhaps matches TRBD1 (5 bases). Germline CDR1 reads DFQATT; CDR2 reads SNEGSKA (reference sequence). This CDR3 comprises 15 residues. Between the trimmed V and J ends, which lost 0 bases and 10 bases, there was a span of 16 bases. The DNA for the CDR3 is TGCAGTGCTAGAGAGAGGGGAGGTAGTAGGTCACCCCTCCACTTT. Translation gives CSARERGGSRSPLHF.

J is TRBJ2-7 and V is TRBV15; 12 bases align to TRBD2. J gave up 5 bases and V 6 bases, and 5 bases lay outside the gene matches. The CDR3 covers 14 residues. Germline lookup yields CDR1 LNHNV and CDR2 YYDKDF (reference sequence). The CDR3 sequence is CATRPGLAGHEQYF. CDR3 in DNA: TGTGCCACCAGACCGGGACTAGCGGGCCACGAGCAGTACTTC. The variable domain in full, with the rest retrieved from reference TRBV15 and TRBJ2-7, is DAMVIQNPRYQVTQFGKPVTLSCSQTLNHNVMYWYQQKSSQAPKLLFHYYDKDFNNEADTPDNFQSRRPNTSFCFLDIRSPGLGDTAMYLCATRPGLAGHEQYFGPGTRLTVT.

The chain has TRBV3-1 and TRBJ2-7; 9 nucleotides align to TRBD2. V dropped 2 bases and J dropped 3; count of bases not matched to a gene: 5. The CDR3 is 15 residues long. The germline V gene encodes CDR1 LGHDT and CDR2 YNNKEL (reference sequence). The CDR3 bases are TGTGCCAGCAGCCAACTAGCGGGAACCGACTACGAGCAGTACTTC. This sequence encodes CASSQLAGTDYEQYF.

The chain links TRBV28 to TRBJ2-2; 12 nucleotides match TRBD1. In germline, CDR1 is MDHEN, CDR2 SYDVKM. The V gene end was trimmed by 6 bases and the J gene end by 5 bases; junction bases not matched to a gene: 7. The CDR3 loop spans 16 amino acids. As DNA, the CDR3 is TGTGCCAGCAGCCCCCCGGGACAGGGGGCTACCGGGGAGCTGTTTTTT. Residues: CASSPPGQGATGELFF.

The chain uses TRBV7-3 and TRBJ2-5, with 10 bases that match TRBD2. The CDR3 length is 17 residues. With V trimmed by 5 bases and J by 0 bases, 9 bases remained unmatched. CDR1 is SGHTA, CDR2 FQGTGA, per germline. As DNA, the CDR3 is TGTGCCAGCAGCATCAGCGGGGGGGGCAGCGACCAAGAGACCCAGTACTTC. Protein: CASSISGGGSDQETQYF.

This clonotype was picked up a small number of times. A much larger clonotype is one base distant, so this may be a read error. This chain links TRBV6-5 with TRBJ2-3, with TRBD2 matching 9 bases. Germline-derived CDR1 and CDR2 are MNHEY and SVGAGI. The CDR3 is made up of 17 amino acids. For the CDR3, the DNA is TGTGCCGGCAGTTACTCAGCTAGCGGGATATCCACAGATACGCAGTATTTT. Protein product: CAGSYSASGISTDTQYF.

The rearrangement links TRBV4-3 to TRBJ1-5; D is unresolved. V was cut by 0 bases and J by 5 bases, with 17 bases left in between. The germline V gene encodes CDR1 LGHNA and CDR2 YSLEER. The CDR3 totals 17 residues. The CDR3 region is CASSQEVNKAGDQPQHF. Written as DNA, the CDR3 is TGCGCCAGCAGCCAAGAAGTAAATAAGGCCGGGGATCAGCCCCAGCATTTT.

V gene TRBV3-1 combines with J gene TRBJ2-1; 9 bases are shared with TRBD1. J gave up 1 base and V 6 bases, and 4 bases lay outside the gene matches. Looked up from germline, CDR1 is LGHDT and CDR2 is YNNKEL (reference sequence). This CDR3 has 15 amino acids. The CDR3 DNA follows: TGTGCCAGCAGACGCGGACAGGGGTCCTACAATGAGCAGTTCTTC. Translating it yields CASRRGQGSYNEQFF.